Below, 9 T cell receptor beta chains from the same sample are listed, as sequenced in a study of blood T cell repertoires in COVID-19. Data came from immunoSEQ multiplex PCR; TCRdb stores just in-frame clones and leaves some out. In the table there are roughly 180,000 clones, about 93% of which are singletons. Sequenced input: peripheral blood. The source of these receptors is a man aged 25 to 40 with COVID-19, enrolled during active disease.

This clone was detected only once. The chain employs TRBV19 and TRBJ2-2, with TRBD2 identical over 13 bases. Germline lookup yields CDR1 LNHDA and CDR2 SQIVND (reference sequence). J gave up 0 bases and V 6 bases, and 7 bases lay outside the gene matches. This CDR3 spans 18 amino acids. The CDR3 reads CASRSGTSGVANTGELFF. For the CDR3, the DNA is TGTGCCAGTAGGTCCGGGACTAGCGGGGTCGCGAACACCGGGGAGCTGTTTTTT.

The V gene is TRBV14, the J gene TRBJ2-3, with TRBD1 matching over 10 bases. Germline V CDR1 and CDR2: SGHDN, FVKESK. The CDR3 runs 18 residues. Trimming removed 3 bases from V and 3 bases from J; junction bases left unmatched: 12. The CDR3 bases are TGTGCCAGCAGCCAGGATCCGGGACAGGGGTTATCGACAGATACGCAGTATTTT. Translation: CASSQDPGQGLSTDTQYF.

J is TRBJ2-7 and V is TRBV5-1; 13 nucleotides agree with TRBD2. The germline CDR1 and CDR2 sequences are SGHRS and YFSETQ. J gave up 7 bases and V 4 bases, and 8 bases lay outside the gene matches. The CDR3 contains 15 residues. The CDR3 nucleotides read TGCGCCAGCAGCCTAAGGACTAGCGGGGGCAGAGAGCAGTACTTC. This encodes CASSLRTSGGREQYF.

The V call is TRBV9, the J call TRBJ1-4, with a tentative D call TRBD1 (6 bases). Germline-derived CDR1 and CDR2 are SGDLS and YYNGEE. V was trimmed by 4 bases and J by 8 bases, leaving 18 bases between them. The CDR3 is 15 residues long. The CDR3 nucleotides are TGTGCCAGCAGCCTCTCGGACAGCCTCAGGGAAAAACTGTTTTTT. The encoded protein is CASSLSDSLREKLFF.

The V and J genes are TRBV5-5 and TRBJ1-4; D ambiguous. The germline V gene has CDR1 SGHKS and CDR2 YYEKEE (reference sequence). CDR3 size: 14 residues. Trimming pared 0 bases from V and 1 base from J, leaving 4 bases between. The CDR3 DNA follows: TGTGCCAGCAGCTTGGGAGGAACTAATGAAAAACTGTTTTTT. It yields the protein CASSLGGTNEKLFF.

This rearrangement joins TRBV2 to TRBJ2-3; a possible D gene is TRBD2 (5 bases). The CDR3 extends over 16 amino acids. CDR1 and CDR2 from the germline V gene are SNHLY and FYNNEI. Trimming removed 2 bases at V and 4 bases at J, with 16 bases between. CDR3 sequence (DNA): TGTGCCAGCAGTGAAATAGAAGCGGTTGACTCAGATACGCAGTATTTT. It yields the protein CASSEIEAVDSDTQYF.

This clone was counted a single time. The chain is built from TRBV28 and TRBJ1-3, with 10 bases aligning to TRBD1. Germline CDR1 and CDR2: MDHEN and SYDVKM. CDR3 length: 16 residues. The V and J ends lost 5 bases and 1 base, in that order; junction bases with no gene match: 5. The CDR3 is CASSAPGQGSGNTIYF. CDR3 DNA sequence: TGTGCCAGCAGTGCGCCGGGACAGGGGTCTGGAAACACCATATATTTT. The full variable domain, its missing parts supplied by reference TRBV28 and TRBJ1-3, is DVKVTQSSRYLVKRTGEKVFLECVQDMDHENMFWYRQDPGLGLRLIYFSYDVKMKEKGDIPEGYSVSREKKERFSLILESASTNQTSMYLCASSAPGQGSGNTIYFGEGSWLTVV.

The gene calls are TRBV6-6 and TRBJ1-6; 8 bases line up with TRBD1. The trim removed 9 bases at V and 10 bases at J, leaving 17 bases unmatched. The CDR3 totals 16 residues. CDR1 MNHNY and CDR2 SVGAGI come from the germline V gene (reference sequence). CDR3 DNA: TGTGCCAGTAGAACAGGGGGTTTGGGACGGGGGTCACCCCTCCACTTT. This codes for CASRTGGLGRGSPLHF.

The V call is TRBV5-1, the J call TRBJ1-3; 7 bases agree with TRBD1. The CDR3 totals 16 residues. Trimming at V came to 4 bases and at J to 6 bases, leaving 13 bases not matched to a gene. In germline, CDR1 is SGHRS, CDR2 YFSETQ. This chain's CDR3 is CASSPTGTAGENTIYF. The CDR3 coding sequence is TGCGCCAGCAGCCCGACCGGGACAGCGGGGGAAAACACCATATATTTT.